This T cell receptor beta chain was identified during a study of patients and donors after allogeneic stem cell transplantation. Trimming took off 7 bases at V and 2 bases at J, with 10 bases between the two ends. In germline, CDR1 is KGHDR, CDR2 SFDVKD. The CDR3 consists of 13 residues. MiXCR was run by TCRdb on the RT-PCR reads, yielding one entry per CDR3 protein. The table records roughly 960,000 distinct CDR3 sequences, around 17% of them present only once. This clonotype was observed a few times. The J gene is TRBJ2-5, the V gene TRBV24-1, with D perhaps matching TRBD1 (5 bases). This clonotype was sampled from a human donor who was either an allogeneic HSCT recipient or a stem cell or donor lymphocyte infusion donor (not recorded which). It is not recorded whose cells these are; they may come from a transplant donor. Sample: blood, either unsorted or a sorted T cell fraction (not recorded which). CDR3 sequence: CATRDSLQETQYF. The CDR3 nucleotides read TGTGCCACCAGAGACAGCCTACAAGAGACCCAGTACTTC.